A selection of T cell receptor beta chains follows, all from one sample in a study of T cell repertoires in cytomegalovirus infection. TCRdb reprocessed the reads with MiXCR, giving one entry per CDR3 protein. Of 300,000 to 450,000 distinct CDR3 sequences in the sample, 15% to 20% are singletons; the top ten hold approximately 10%. The specimen sequenced was PBMCs. The receptors originated from a human donor in good health (CMV status not recorded). Some clones in this sample may be carry-over from other donors' samples. Both conserved end residues are part of each CDR3. D genes are given only for firm matches. Only some rows state a clone size, as once, few, many or a class for expanded clones.

clone_size d_call j_call v_call cdr3_nt cdr3_aa
few NA TRBJ1-2 TRBV9 TGTGCCAGCAGCGTAGGACGGCTAGGGATCTATGGCTACACCTTC CASSVGRLGIYGYTF
many NA TRBJ1-1 TRBV11-2 TGTGCCAGCAGCTGGATATTACAGGGTAATAAGGAGGACACTGAAGCTTTCTTT CASSWILQGNKEDTEAFF
NA TRBD1 TRBJ2-5 TRBV7-7 TGTGCCAGCAGCTTAGCTCGGACAGGGGAGACGGAGACCCAGTACTTC CASSLARTGETETQYF
NA NA TRBJ1-2 TRBV12-3/TRBV12-4 TGTGCCAGCAGTTTGGGCAGGAGTGGCTACACCTTC CASSLGRSGYTF
many TRBD2 TRBJ2-2 TRBV11-2 TGTGCCAGCAGCTTAGACCCTAGCGGGAGCACCGGGGAGCTGTTTTTT CASSLDPSGSTGELFF
many NA TRBJ1-2 TRBV7-2 TGTGCCAGCAGTCTTTTTACAGACGGGGGCTACACCTTC CASSLFTDGGYTF
few TRBD1 TRBJ1-6 TRBV7-9 TGTGCCAGCAGGCCCGGGACAGGGGCCTCACCCCTCCACTTT CASRPGTGASPLHF
NA NA TRBJ2-3 TRBV6-6 TGTGCCAGCAGTTACCCAGAAGGGGGGGCAGGCGATACGCAGTATTTT CASSYPEGGAGDTQYF
NA NA TRBJ2-3 TRBV27 TGTGCCAGCAGTTTAAGGCTAGTAGGCACAGATACGCAGTATTTT CASSLRLVGTDTQYF
NA NA TRBJ2-3 TRBV18 TGTGCCAGCTCACTAACAAAGGGATACAACACAGATACGCAGTATTTT CASSLTKGYNTDTQYF
few TRBD1 TRBJ1-2 TRBV19 TGTGCCAGTAGCCTACAGGGGATAAACTTTAATGGCTACACCTTC CASSLQGINFNGYTF
few TRBD2 TRBJ2-1 TRBV19 TGTGCCAGTAGACCCCCCAGCGGGGGGGACAATGAGCAGTTCTTC CASRPPSGGDNEQFF
many NA TRBJ2-1 TRBV12-5 TGTGCTAGTGGTCGCTCGGTCCTCAATGAGCAGTTCTTC CASGRSVLNEQFF
NA NA TRBJ1-3 TRBV7-8 TGTGCCAGCAGCTTTGACCTGGGAGGCGGAAACACCATATATTTT CASSFDLGGGNTIYF
NA NA TRBJ1-1 TRBV20-1 TGCAGTGCTAGAGTAAGTAGGGACACTGAAGCTTTCTTT CSARVSRDTEAFF
NA TRBD2 TRBJ2-7 TRBV5-1 TGCGCCAGCAGCTTCTCCGGGACTAGCGGGAGGAGGATGGACGAGCAGTACTTC CASSFSGTSGRRMDEQYF
NA NA TRBJ2-1 TRBV29-1 TGCAGCGTTCGGACAGAGACCTACAATGAGCAGTTCTTC CSVRTETYNEQFF
NA TRBD2 TRBJ2-1 TRBV28 TGTGCCAGCAGTGTGGGAGCGGGAGTGCGGAATGAGCAGTTCTTC CASSVGAGVRNEQFF
few NA TRBJ2-5 TRBV12-3/TRBV12-4 TGTGCCAGCAGTTTAGCGAACGCGGCAGGAAGTGAGACCCAGTACTTC CASSLANAAGSETQYF
few NA TRBJ2-5 TRBV4-1 TGCGCCAGCAGCCCGACTAGTATGGGAGAGGCCCAGTACTTC CASSPTSMGEAQYF
few TRBD1 TRBJ2-5 TRBV7-9 TGTGCCAGCAGCCGGACAGGGGCCGATGAGACCCAGTACTTC CASSRTGADETQYF
few NA TRBJ2-1 TRBV20-1 TGCAGTGCTAAAAGACCAACCTACAATGAGCAGTTCTTC CSAKRPTYNEQFF
NA NA TRBJ1-1 TRBV20-1 TGCAGTGCTAGAGGATCAACAACCCACACTGAAGCTTTCTTT CSARGSTTHTEAFF
NA NA TRBJ2-1 TRBV4-3 TGCGCCAGCAGCCAAGATCCCAATCAGGGGGAGCAGTTCTTC CASSQDPNQGEQFF
once TRBD1 TRBJ1-5 TRBV19 TGTGCCAGTAGTAATATACCGGGACAGGGGGAGCAGCCCCAGCATTTT CASSNIPGQGEQPQHF
many NA TRBJ2-1 TRBV2 TGTGCCAGCAGGGGGGGACAGTACAATGAGCAGTTCTTC CASRGGQYNEQFF
few NA TRBJ2-5 TRBV23-1 TGCGCCAGCAGACCCGGGGTGGGCAGCCAAGAGACCCAGTACTTC CASRPGVGSQETQYF
few TRBD1 TRBJ1-4 TRBV20-1 TGCAGTGCTAGAGACCCAGGGGGCGTTGATGAAAAACTGTTTTTT CSARDPGGVDEKLFF
many NA TRBJ2-5 TRBV12-3/TRBV12-4 TGTGCCAGCAGTCCCACTAGCTCCTGGTTTGAGACCCAGTACTTC CASSPTSSWFETQYF